This TCR beta chain was recovered during a study of early T cells in non-severe SARS-CoV-2 infection. Study-wide background: Bulk RNA taken from unsorted whole blood was sequenced, leaving chains unpaired. Study-level results: Matching results from VDJdb favored anti-spike CD8 responses, leaving private and CD4 specificities undetected.

CDR3 length: 14 amino acids. CDR1 is MGHDK, CDR2 SYGVNS, per germline. Trimming left V 7 bases short and J 4 bases short, with 16 bases between. Each single cDNA molecule received a unique molecular identifier. TCRdb called the 5' RACE reads again in MiXCR, with one record for every CDR3 protein. This table has approximately 63,000 distinct CDR3 sequences, approximately 6.1% appearing once. In this sample, this clonotype turned up many times. Antigen unknown. The source is an adult who was a healthcare worker with PCR-confirmed SARS-CoV-2 infection or an uninfected control (not recorded which). The V and J genes are TRBV25-1 and TRBJ1-2; the D is unclear. Sequenced material: whole blood, taken at baseline. The CDR3 nucleotides are TGTGCCAGCACCGACCCGGGCGGTAGCTATGGCTACACCTTC. This sequence encodes CASTDPGGSYGYTF.